This T cell receptor (beta chain) was sequenced in a study of cytomegalovirus exposure and HLA in healthy donors. Whole-study results and caveats: Productive status was seen about 90% or about 30% of the time for most TCR beta V segments in an earlier analysis. In a later analysis, HLA-associated TCR beta chains were more clonally expanded than equally common others.

A multiplex PCR was run with 60 Vbeta primers and 13 Jbeta primers. Sequencing used immunoSEQ multiplex PCR; TCRdb keeps in-frame clones, though not all of them. The sample gives roughly 120,000 clones, roughly 80% of which show up once; around 3.7% is in the top ten. Details on this clone: Its antigen is unidentified.

The V gene end was trimmed by 4 bases and the J gene end by 2 bases; junction bases not matched to a gene: 14. Germline V gene sequence: CDR1 MGHRA, CDR2 YSYEKL. The CDR3 extends over 17 amino acids. Material for sequencing was PBMCs. The sequence derives from a woman aged 40 to 50 in good health and CMV-seronegative. The V and J genes are TRBV4-1 and TRBJ2-7; 7 bases map to TRBD1. CDR3 sequence: CASSPRAGTVQTYEQYF. CDR3 nucleotides: TGCGCCAGCAGCCCGCGAGCTGGGACAGTCCAGACCTACGAGCAGTACTTC.